The 24 T cell receptor beta chains listed next were all sequenced from one sample in a study of blood T cell repertoires in COVID-19. The assay was immunoSEQ multiplex PCR, and TCRdb's table has in-frame clones only and misses some. The table shows under 300,000 clones, with around nine tenths occurring only once. The sequencing input was peripheral blood. The receptors were gathered from a man between 25 and 39 years old with COVID-19, enrolled during active disease.

The chain is built from TRBV13 and TRBJ1-1; D might be TRBD1 (5 bases). CDR1 is PRHDT and CDR2 is FYEKMQ in the germline V gene (reference sequence). The CDR3 totals 12 residues. The germline V and J ends were trimmed by 5 bases and 6 bases, with 10 bases remaining between them. In DNA form, the CDR3 reads TGTGCCAGCAGCCTCAGGGTTTCTGAAGCTTTCTTT. It specifies CASSLRVSEAFF.

This clone was detected only once. The genes are TRBV5-5 and TRBJ2-3; possibly TRBD1 for D (6 bases). The CDR3 sequence is 15 residues long. Trimming took off 2 bases at V and 2 bases at J, with 12 bases between the two ends. Germline CDR1 reads SGHKS; CDR2 reads YYEKEE (reference sequence). CDR3 amino acids: CASSFTDRYTDTQYF. In DNA, the CDR3 is TGTGCCAGCAGCTTTACGGACAGATACACAGATACGCAGTATTTT.

The chain carries TRBV5-1 and TRBJ1-3; 9 nucleotides agree with TRBD1. With V trimmed by 4 bases and J by 4 bases, 3 bases remained unmatched. The CDR3 has 14 residues. Germline CDR1 SGHRS, CDR2 YFSETQ. The CDR3 protein is CASSIGQGGNTIYF. The CDR3 DNA is TGCGCCAGCAGCATCGGACAGGGGGGAAACACCATATATTTT.

The chain joins TRBV9 to TRBJ1-1; D is unclear. Germline V gene lookup returns CDR1 SGDLS and CDR2 YYNGEE. There are 14 residues in the CDR3. Trimming removed 2 bases from V and 0 bases from J, with 8 bases in between. CDR3: CASSVNSLNTEAFF. CDR3 coding DNA: TGTGCCAGCAGCGTCAACAGTTTGAACACTGAAGCTTTCTTT.

The chain has TRBV5-6 and TRBJ2-7, with D maybe TRBD2 (7 bases). V was shortened by 1 base and J by 3 bases, with 11 bases between the two germline ends. Germline V gene sequence: CDR1 SGHDT, CDR2 YYEEEE. This CDR3 contains 14 residues. In nucleotides, the CDR3 is TGTGCCAGCAGCTTGTGGGGGGGGCTCTACGAGCAGTACTTC. Translation: CASSLWGGLYEQYF.

The rearrangement uses TRBV6-6 and TRBJ1-6; D is perhaps TRBD1 (6 bases). Germline V lookup: CDR1 MNHNY, CDR2 SVGAGI (reference sequence). The CDR3 length is 16 residues. The ends were cut back, 7 bases at V and 6 bases at J, with 19 bases in the middle. CDR3 amino acids: CASNPQGRRGNSPLHF. The CDR3 DNA reads TGTGCCAGCAACCCCCAGGGGCGAAGGGGTAATTCACCCCTCCACTTT.

The chain carries TRBV15 and TRBJ2-2, with 8 bases aligning to TRBD1. J was trimmed by 0 bases and V by 0 bases; bases with no gene match: 6. This CDR3 contains 18 residues. Germline CDR1 is LNHNV and CDR2 is YYDKDF (reference sequence). The CDR3 nucleotides are TGTGCCACCAGCAGAGATTTAGGACAGGGCCCGAACACCGGGGAGCTGTTTTTT. This encodes CATSRDLGQGPNTGELFF.

This clone appeared a single time. The chain joins TRBV5-1 to TRBJ2-7; D possibly corresponds to TRBD2 (7 bases). Germline CDR1 is SGHRS and CDR2 is YFSETQ. Trimming took 4 bases from V and 3 from J, leaving 17 bases between them. The CDR3 has 15 residues. CDR3 in amino acids: CASSPSGGPVYEQYF. The DNA of the CDR3 is TGCGCCAGCAGCCCATCGGGGGGCCCGGTCTACGAGCAGTACTTC.

The chain joins TRBV19 to TRBJ2-5, with 14 positions matching TRBD2. Germline V gene lookup returns CDR1 LNHDA and CDR2 SQIVND (reference sequence). Trimming removed 5 bases from V and 13 bases from J; junction bases left unmatched: 12. CDR3 length: 15 residues. The DNA for the CDR3 is TGTGCCAGTAGTCAGGGACTAGCGGGGGCGCTCCCCACGTACTTC. This sequence encodes CASSQGLAGALPTYF. Using reference TRBV19 and TRBJ2-5 for the parts outside the CDR3, the full variable domain is DGGITQSPKYLFRKEGQNVTLSCEQNLNHDAMYWYRQDPGQGLRLIYYSQIVNDFQKGDIAEGYSVSREKKESFPLTVTSAQKNPTAFYLCASSQGLAGALPTYFGPGTRLLVL.

V gene TRBV6-5 combines with J gene TRBJ2-5; 9 positions agree with TRBD1. The germline gives CDR1 MNHEY, CDR2 SVGAGI. V lost 4 bases to trimming and J lost 9 bases; unmatched junction nucleotides: 9. The CDR3 consists of 14 residues. The CDR3 DNA reads TGTGCCAGCAGTTCCGGACAGGGGATGGGGGCCCAGTACTTC. It yields the protein CASSSGQGMGAQYF.

This rearrangement joins TRBV18 to TRBJ2-1, with D perhaps matching TRBD2 (6 bases). CDR3 length: 14 residues. With 3 bases removed from V and 10 bases from J, the gap between germline ends came to 16 bases. Looked up from germline, CDR1 is KGHSH and CDR2 is LQKENI. The CDR3 nucleotides are TGTGCCAGCTCACCGTCTGGGGGGAGGACGGAGCAGTTCTTC. Its protein product is CASSPSGGRTEQFF.

V usage is TRBV6-5 and J usage is TRBJ2-1, with 8 bases that match TRBD1. Germline V gene lookup returns CDR1 MNHEY and CDR2 SVGAGI. V dropped 2 bases and J dropped 7; count of bases not matched to a gene: 7. The CDR3 sequence is 15 residues long. The CDR3 nucleotides are TGTGCCAGCAGTTACGACAGGGGCTTTTCAAATGAGCAGTTCTTC. Amino acids: CASSYDRGFSNEQFF.

This sequence joins TRBV7-9 and TRBJ2-3; a possible D gene is TRBD2 (6 bases). With 5 bases removed from V and 2 bases from J, the gap between germline ends came to 17 bases. The V gene's germline CDR1 is SEHNR and CDR2 FQNEAQ (reference sequence). This CDR3 contains 16 residues. The DNA of the CDR3 is TGTGCCAGCAGCCATCGGGACTGGCTTTACACAGATACGCAGTATTTT. Protein: CASSHRDWLYTDTQYF.

This clone has just one count. V and J are TRBV16 and TRBJ1-5; 7 bases are a match to TRBD1. The germline V gene has CDR1 KGHSY and CDR2 FQNENV. V gave up 0 bases and J gave up 5 bases; unmatched junction bases: 4. The CDR3 is 15 amino acids. The CDR3 here is CASSQSGQADQPQHF. In DNA form, the CDR3 reads TGTGCCAGCAGCCAATCTGGACAGGCCGATCAGCCCCAGCATTTT.

The chain joins TRBV5-1 to TRBJ2-1, with 11 bases that match TRBD1. V dropped 4 bases and J dropped 7; count of bases not matched to a gene: 7. Germline V gene sequence: CDR1 SGHRS, CDR2 YFSETQ. The CDR3 loop spans 15 amino acids. The CDR3 loop is CASSPGQGARNEQFF. DNA of the CDR3: TGCGCCAGCAGCCCCGGACAGGGGGCAAGGAATGAGCAGTTCTTC.

The V gene is TRBV3-1 (or the pseudogene TRBV3-2), the J gene TRBJ2-3, with 10 bases that match TRBD2. CDR3 length equals 19 residues. J gave up 0 bases and V 3 bases, and 12 bases lay outside the gene matches. Germline lookup yields CDR1 LGHDT and CDR2 YNNKEL (reference sequence). The CDR3 loop reads CASSHSLKRGGSSTDTQYF. The CDR3 nucleotides are TGTGCCAGCAGCCATTCCCTCAAGCGGGGGGGTTCTAGCACAGATACGCAGTATTTT.

J is TRBJ1-3 and V is TRBV7-9; D is uncertain. Per the germline V gene, CDR1 is SEHNR and CDR2 is FQNEAQ (reference sequence). Trimming took 5 bases from V and 0 from J, leaving 11 bases between them. The CDR3 is 15 amino acids. CDR3 amino acids: CASSPWTDSGNTIYF. The DNA for the CDR3 is TGTGCCAGCAGCCCATGGACTGACTCTGGAAACACCATATATTTT.

This clone was recorded once. The CDR3 nucleotides read TGTGCCAGCAGCTTAGGGACTAGCGGGAGCTACAATGAGCAGTTCTTC. Protein sequence: CASSLGTSGSYNEQFF. V is TRBV7-3 and J is TRBJ2-1, with 14 bases identical to TRBD2. Germline lookup yields CDR1 SGHTA and CDR2 FQGTGA. The CDR3 length is 16 residues. Trimming at V came to 2 bases and at J to 3 bases, leaving 0 bases not matched to a gene.

This clone was seen just once. The chain uses TRBV6-6 and TRBJ1-4; D remains ambiguous. Trimming left V 6 bases short and J 1 base short, with 12 bases between. CDR1 is MNHNY, CDR2 SVGAGI, per germline (reference sequence). The CDR3 loop spans 15 amino acids. This chain's CDR3 is CASRPPRGTNEKLFF. The CDR3 DNA follows: TGTGCCAGCAGACCCCCTCGGGGAACTAATGAAAAACTGTTTTTT.

This clone was detected only once. CDR3 DNA: TGTGCCAGCAGCCCTTACTGGGGACTTACCTACGAGCAGTACTTC. This gives the protein CASSPYWGLTYEQYF. The chain carries TRBV11-1 and TRBJ2-7, with D perhaps matching TRBD2 (6 bases). CDR3 size: 15 residues. The germline CDR1 and CDR2 sequences are SGHAT and FQDESV (reference sequence). Between the trimmed V and J ends, which lost 5 bases and 2 bases, there was a span of 16 bases.

This clone is a singleton in its sample. V usage is TRBV6-5 and J usage is TRBJ1-1; D is unclear. Germline loops: CDR1 MNHEY, CDR2 SVGAGI. Trimming shortened V by 6 bases and J by 1 base, and 3 bases separated the two germline ends. The CDR3 covers 11 residues. CDR3 in amino acids: CASRRNTEAFF. CDR3 DNA: TGTGCCAGCAGGCGGAACACTGAAGCTTTCTTT.

The chain carries TRBV6-5 and TRBJ1-1, with 9 bases matching TRBD1. Per germline, CDR1 MNHEY and CDR2 SVGAGI. The CDR3 contains 15 residues. The V gene end was trimmed by 6 bases and the J gene end by 6 bases; junction bases not matched to a gene: 11. CDR3 coding DNA: TGTGCCAGCAGGCCGGGACAGGGCTACAAACCTGAAGCTTTCTTT. Protein sequence: CASRPGQGYKPEAFF.

The rearrangement joins TRBV11-2 to TRBJ2-5, with 7 bases matching TRBD1. V trimming: 5 bases; J trimming: 3 bases; junction bases outside the gene matches: 3. From germline, CDR1 is SGHAT and CDR2 FQNNGV. CDR3 length: 13 amino acids. The CDR3 sequence: CASSHDREETQYF. As DNA, the CDR3 is TGTGCCAGCAGCCACGACAGGGAAGAGACCCAGTACTTC.

The CDR3 nucleotides read TGCGCCAGCAATGGAGAGCAAGGTAGAAACACTGAAGCTTTCTTT. The encoded protein is CASNGEQGRNTEAFF. The chain links TRBV23-1 to TRBJ1-1; unclear D gene. TRBV23-1 counts as an open reading frame of uncertain function. The CDR3 has 15 amino acids. Trimming pared 7 bases from V and 2 bases from J, leaving 17 bases between.